Following are 5 T cell receptor beta chains from one sample sequenced in a study of shared clonotypes between healthy human individuals. Data came from immunoSEQ multiplex PCR; TCRdb stores just in-frame clones and leaves some out. The table records approximately 500,000 clones, 79% of them present only once. The sequencing sample was made of PBMCs. Receptors originate from a woman in her thirties or forties in good health. Some clones in this sample may be carry-over from other donors' samples.

The J gene is TRBJ1-5, the V gene TRBV18; D is possibly TRBD1 (6 bases). The germline V and J ends were trimmed by 6 bases and 0 bases, with 12 bases remaining between them. Germline CDR1 and CDR2: KGHSH and LQKENI. This CDR3 has 15 residues. DNA of the CDR3: TGTGCCAGCTCCGGTAACAGGGATAGCAATCAGCCCCAGCATTTT. It is translated as CASSGNRDSNQPQHF.

The V and J genes are TRBV29-1 and TRBJ2-3; TRBD2 matches at 12 bases. This CDR3 spans 15 amino acids. Germline CDR1 is SQVTM and CDR2 is ANQGSEA. V lost 5 bases, J lost 2 bases, and 5 bases stayed unmatched. The CDR3 reads CSVLLAGGYTDTQYF. The CDR3 DNA sequence: TGCAGCGTTTTGCTAGCGGGAGGGTACACAGATACGCAGTATTTT.

This clone was picked up a small number of times. The V gene is TRBV9, the J gene TRBJ1-6, with D perhaps matching TRBD1 (5 bases). CDR3 size: 15 residues. Trimming took 0 bases from V and 8 from J, leaving 12 bases between them. Germline V gene lookup returns CDR1 SGDLS and CDR2 YYNGEE. CDR3 DNA sequence: TGTGCCAGCAGCGTAGGTCCAGAAGGGGATTCACCCCTCCACTTT. Its protein is CASSVGPEGDSPLHF.

For the CDR3, the DNA is TGTGCCAGCAGTTACAATGGCGTCAGCTCCTACGAGCAGTACTTC. This codes for CASSYNGVSSYEQYF. J is TRBJ2-7 and V is TRBV6-5; no reliable D call. Germline CDR1 MNHEY, CDR2 SVGAGI. The length of the CDR3 is 15 residues. V lost 2 bases and J lost 0, with 11 bases in between.

V and J are TRBV28 and TRBJ2-7; D possibly corresponds to TRBD1 (5 bases). Germline CDR1 is MDHEN and CDR2 is SYDVKM. Trimming removed 5 bases at V and 2 bases at J, with 16 bases between. The CDR3 extends over 15 amino acids. The CDR3 protein is CASSPRDGIAYEQYF. CDR3 sequence (DNA): TGTGCCAGCAGTCCCAGGGATGGTATAGCCTACGAGCAGTACTTC.